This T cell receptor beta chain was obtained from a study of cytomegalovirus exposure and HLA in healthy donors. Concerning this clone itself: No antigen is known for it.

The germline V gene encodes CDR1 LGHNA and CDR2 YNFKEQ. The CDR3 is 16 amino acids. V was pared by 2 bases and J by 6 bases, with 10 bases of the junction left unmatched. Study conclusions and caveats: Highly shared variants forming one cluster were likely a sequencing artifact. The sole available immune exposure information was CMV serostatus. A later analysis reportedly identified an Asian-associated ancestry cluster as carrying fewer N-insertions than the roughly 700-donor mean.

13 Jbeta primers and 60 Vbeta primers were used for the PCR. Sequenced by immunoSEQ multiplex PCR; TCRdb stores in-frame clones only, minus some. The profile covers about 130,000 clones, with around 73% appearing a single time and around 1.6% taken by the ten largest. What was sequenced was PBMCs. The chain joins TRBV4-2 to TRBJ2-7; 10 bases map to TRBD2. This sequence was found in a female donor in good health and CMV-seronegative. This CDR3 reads CASSQLKAGGSLEQYF. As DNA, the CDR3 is TGTGCCAGCAGCCAATTAAAAGCGGGAGGGTCTCTCGAGCAGTACTTC.